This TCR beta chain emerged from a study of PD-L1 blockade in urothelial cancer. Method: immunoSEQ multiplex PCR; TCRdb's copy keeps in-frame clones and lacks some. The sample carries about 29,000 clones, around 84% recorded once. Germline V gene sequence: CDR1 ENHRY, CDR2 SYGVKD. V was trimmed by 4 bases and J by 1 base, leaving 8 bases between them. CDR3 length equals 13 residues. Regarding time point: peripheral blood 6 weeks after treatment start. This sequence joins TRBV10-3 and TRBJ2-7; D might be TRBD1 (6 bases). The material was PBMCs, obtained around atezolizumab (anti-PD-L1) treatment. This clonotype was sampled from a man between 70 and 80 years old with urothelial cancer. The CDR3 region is CAISGQASYEQYF. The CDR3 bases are TGTGCCATCAGTGGACAGGCTTCCTACGAGCAGTACTTC.